These T cell receptor beta chains were read from a single sample in a study of Ad26.COV2.S vaccination and SARS-CoV-2 variants. TCRdb keeps only in-frame clones here, not all; method: immunoSEQ multiplex PCR. The sample lists about 140,000 clones; roughly 88% were seen once. This specimen was peripheral blood, taken after recovery from COVID-19. The receptors shown here come from a human donor who had recovered from COVID-19. CDR3s include the opening cysteine and the closing phenylalanine or tryptophan. Fields, in order: clone size, J gene, CDR3 length, D gene, V gene, CDR3 protein, CDR3 DNA. A D gene is named only where the DNA matches it firmly. Clone sizes are given selectively: once, few, many, or a class where the clone is expanded.

>.|TRBJ2-3|14|.|TRBV19
CASSFQGSTDTQYF
TGTGCCAGTAGTTTTCAGGGAAGCACAGATACGCAGTATTTT
>.|TRBJ1-4|13|TRBD1|TRBV2
CASLQGVSEKLFF
TGTGCCAGCTTACAGGGGGTTAGTGAAAAACTGTTTTTT
>.|TRBJ1-1|13|.|TRBV6-6
CAITRKLNTEAFF
TGTGCCATCACTAGAAAGTTGAACACTGAAGCTTTCTTT
>.|TRBJ2-1|13|TRBD2|TRBV18
CASSGGGVNEQFF
TGTGCCAGCTCAGGCGGGGGGGTCAATGAGCAGTTCTTC
>.|TRBJ2-2|13|.|TRBV19
CASTDGNTGELFF
TGTGCCAGTACAGACGGGAACACCGGGGAGCTGTTTTTT
>.|TRBJ2-1|11|.|TRBV20-1
CSARGAHEQFF
TGCAGTGCTAGAGGGGCACATGAGCAGTTCTTC
>.|TRBJ2-1|13|.|TRBV5-4
CASSLGWGNEQFF
TGTGCCAGCAGCTTGGGGTGGGGGAATGAGCAGTTCTTC
>.|TRBJ2-3|14|TRBD2|TRBV4-1
CASSLLAGGDTQYF
TGCGCCAGCAGCCTCTTAGCGGGTGGGGATACGCAGTATTTT
>.|TRBJ1-2|13|TRBD1|TRBV24-1
CATSDLPGGGYTF
TGTGCCACCAGTGATTTGCCAGGGGGTGGCTACACCTTC
>.|TRBJ2-3|11|.|TRBV20-1
CSARDQDTQYF
TGCAGTGCTAGAGATCAGGATACGCAGTATTTT
>.|TRBJ1-6|14|.|TRBV5-1
CASSLGDINSPLHF
TGCGCCAGCAGCTTAGGGGACATCAATTCACCCCTCCACTTT
>.|TRBJ1-5|14|TRBD1|TRBV5-4
CASSRQGADQPQHF
TGTGCCAGCAGCCGGCAGGGGGCTGATCAGCCCCAGCATTTT
>.|TRBJ1-6|15|.|TRBV28
CASNGEGSGGSPLHF
TGTGCCAGCAATGGAGAAGGGTCAGGAGGATCACCCCTCCACTTT
>.|TRBJ1-2|13|TRBD1|TRBV2
CASSGQGDYGYTF
TGTGCCAGCAGTGGACAGGGGGACTATGGCTACACCTTC
>.|TRBJ2-1|14|.|TRBV5-1
CAGQGISSYNEQFF
TGCGCCGGTCAGGGTATTAGCTCCTACAATGAGCAGTTCTTC
>.|TRBJ2-3|17|TRBD2|TRBV10-1
CASSEAQAGGSTDTQYF
TGCGCCAGCAGTGAGGCCCAAGCGGGGGGTAGCACAGATACGCAGTATTTT
>.|TRBJ2-5|18|.|TRBV7-2
CASSRRGGTSGLQETQYF
TGTGCCAGCAGCCGTCGGGGCGGAACAAGCGGGCTTCAAGAGACCCAGTACTTC
>.|TRBJ1-1|12|.|TRBV7-9
CASSAKGAEAFF
TGTGCCAGCAGCGCTAAAGGGGCCGAAGCTTTCTTT
>.|TRBJ1-3|16|.|TRBV5-1
CASSSDGLSSGNTIYF
TGCGCCAGCAGCTCGGACGGACTGAGCTCTGGAAACACCATATATTTT
>.|TRBJ2-2|12|TRBD1|TRBV19
CASSRQGGELFF
TGTGCCAGTAGTAGACAGGGTGGGGAGCTGTTTTTT
>.|TRBJ1-1|12|.|TRBV10-2
CASREGNTEAFF
TGCGCCAGCAGGGAGGGGAACACTGAAGCTTTCTTT
>.|TRBJ1-1|13|.|TRBV12-3/TRBV12-4
CASRTAGLTEAFF
TGTGCCAGCAGAACCGCCGGGCTTACTGAAGCTTTCTTT
>once|TRBJ1-5|16|.|TRBV4-3
CASSQERFGNNQPQHF
TGCGCCAGCAGCCAAGAAAGGTTCGGTAACAATCAGCCCCAGCATTTT
>.|TRBJ1-1|12|.|TRBV24-1
CATQAPNTEAFF
TGTGCCACTCAGGCGCCGAACACTGAAGCTTTCTTT
>.|TRBJ2-1|15|.|TRBV10-1
CASSEGGSSYNEQFF
TGCGCCAGCAGTGAGGGGGGTAGCTCCTACAATGAGCAGTTCTTC
>.|TRBJ1-1|13|.|TRBV2
CASIRTVNTEAFF
TGTGCCAGCATTAGGACAGTGAACACTGAAGCTTTCTTT
>.|TRBJ1-5|13|.|TRBV2
CASRAAGPALQHF
TGTGCCAGCAGAGCTGCGGGCCCCGCTCTCCAGCATTTT
>.|TRBJ2-7|12|.|TRBV5-6
CASSLDRYEQYF
TGTGCCAGCAGCTTGGACAGGTACGAGCAGTACTTC
>.|TRBJ1-3|16|.|TRBV6-1
CASSEEGLLSGNTIYF
TGTGCCAGCAGTGAAGAGGGACTGCTCTCTGGAAACACCATATATTTT
>.|TRBJ2-7|13|.|TRBV19
CASSIRQSYEQYF
TGTGCCAGTAGTATTCGGCAATCCTACGAGCAGTACTTC
>.|TRBJ1-2|15|.|TRBV6-1
CASSESLAPRWGYTF
TGTGCCAGCAGTGAATCACTAGCCCCGCGGTGGGGCTACACCTTC
>.|TRBJ1-5|17|TRBD1|TRBV7-6
CASSLLKSRGGNQPQHF
TGTGCCAGCAGCTTATTAAAGTCCAGGGGGGGCAATCAGCCCCAGCATTTT
>.|TRBJ1-5|14|.|TRBV7-2
CASSSGYSNQPQHF
TGTGCCAGCAGCTCTGGGTATAGCAATCAGCCCCAGCATTTT
>.|TRBJ1-1|12|.|TRBV7-9
CASSPDRYEAFF
TGTGCCAGCAGCCCGGACAGATATGAAGCTTTCTTT
>.|TRBJ2-5|10|.|TRBV9
CASSGETQYF
TGTGCCAGCAGCGGAGAGACCCAGTACTTC
>.|TRBJ2-1|14|.|TRBV7-2
CASSLALKGDEQFF
TGTGCCAGCAGCTTAGCTCTTAAGGGAGATGAGCAGTTCTTC
>.|TRBJ1-6|13|.|TRBV19
CASSFPGNSPLHF
TGTGCCAGTAGTTTCCCGGGTAATTCACCCCTCCACTTT
>.|TRBJ2-1|14|TRBD1|TRBV7-9
CASSSRDSHNEQFF
TGTGCCAGCAGCTCACGGGACAGCCACAATGAGCAGTTCTTC
>.|TRBJ2-7|14|.|TRBV6-6
CASSYSKSGYEQYF
TGTGCCAGCAGTTACTCGAAGAGCGGTTACGAGCAGTACTTC
>few|TRBJ1-2|14|TRBD1|TRBV25-1
CASSPTFRDSGYTF
TGTGCCAGCAGCCCAACCTTCCGGGACAGTGGCTACACCTTC
>.|TRBJ2-7|12|.|TRBV5-1
CASSFSGSEQYF
TGCGCCAGCAGCTTTTCCGGGTCGGAGCAGTACTTC
>.|TRBJ2-1|14|TRBD2|TRBV7-2
CASTPGLAFNEQFF
TGTGCCAGCACGCCGGGACTAGCGTTCAATGAGCAGTTCTTC
>.|TRBJ1-2|14|.|TRBV28
CASSLGDLNYGYTF
TGTGCCAGCAGCCTTGGGGATCTTAACTATGGCTACACCTTC
>.|TRBJ2-3|13|.|TRBV6-2/TRBV6-3
CASSYFGEDTQYF
TGTGCCAGCAGTTACTTTGGGGAGGATACGCAGTATTTT
>.|TRBJ2-3|13|TRBD1|TRBV12-3/TRBV12-4
CASSFTGQDTQYF
TGTGCCAGCAGTTTCACGGGACAGGATACGCAGTATTTT
>once|TRBJ1-1|14|.|TRBV7-9
CASSPSRVNTEAFF
TGTGCCAGCAGCCCCTCGCGGGTGAACACTGAAGCTTTCTTT
>.|TRBJ1-1|16|.|TRBV4-1
CASSHPARRWNTEAFF
TGCGCCAGCAGCCACCCCGCCCGCAGATGGAACACTGAAGCTTTCTTT
>.|TRBJ1-3|16|.|TRBV7-9
CASSLYIKGTGNTIYF
TGTGCCAGCAGCTTATATATCAAGGGGACTGGAAACACCATATATTTT